A single sample is the source of the 10 T cell receptor beta chains below, sequenced in a study of blood T cell repertoires in COVID-19. Some clones are missing from TCRdb's copy, which holds only in-frame ones; the method was immunoSEQ multiplex PCR. The sample has about 210,000 clones, around 81% seen once; the top ten hold 8% to 9%. The specimen was PBMCs or T cells enriched from blood (not recorded which). These receptor sequences come from a woman aged 50 to 60 with acute COVID-19.

Written as DNA, the CDR3 is TGTGCCACCAGTGATTCGAGGCTGATTCTCGGGACCGGGGAGCTGTTTTTT. It specifies CATSDSRLILGTGELFF. The chain links TRBV24-1 to TRBJ2-2; D remains ambiguous. Trimming took 2 bases from V and 5 from J, leaving 17 bases between them. Germline CDR1 reads KGHDR; CDR2 reads SFDVKD. The length of the CDR3 is 17 residues.

The chain joins TRBV28 to TRBJ1-2; possible D gene TRBD1, 6 bases. The CDR3 extends over 13 amino acids. V was cut by 6 bases and J by 6 bases, with 14 bases left in between. The germline CDR1 and CDR2 sequences are MDHEN and SYDVKM. This CDR3 is CASRTQGFHGYTF. CDR3 nucleotides: TGTGCCAGCAGAACTCAGGGGTTTCATGGCTACACCTTC.

This chain joins TRBV29-1 and TRBJ2-3; 8 positions agree with TRBD1. Germline loops: CDR1 SQVTM, CDR2 ANQGSEA. The CDR3 extends over 15 amino acids. V lost 1 base, J lost 4 bases, and 7 bases stayed unmatched. The CDR3 sequence is CSVEVRQGRPDTQYF. CDR3 DNA: TGCAGCGTTGAAGTCCGACAGGGGAGACCAGATACGCAGTATTTT.

This chain uses TRBV4-2 with TRBJ1-2, with D tentatively TRBD1 (6 bases). Germline CDR1 and CDR2: LGHNA and YNFKEQ. V dropped 0 bases and J dropped 6 bases, with 17 bases sitting between them. The CDR3 consists of 16 residues. This CDR3 is CASSQDERPGVNGYTF. CDR3 in DNA: TGTGCCAGCAGCCAAGACGAGCGGCCAGGGGTCAATGGCTACACCTTC.

The chain joins TRBV28 to TRBJ2-7; D gene ambiguous. Germline assignment: CDR1 MDHEN and CDR2 SYDVKM. The CDR3 spans 10 residues. V lost 4 bases to trimming and J lost 9 bases, with 7 bases between them. The CDR3 DNA follows: TGTGCCAGCAGTTCCGTTCGGCAGTACTTC. This translates into CASSSVRQYF. Using reference TRBV28 and TRBJ2-7 for the parts outside the CDR3, the full variable domain is DVKVTQSSRYLVKRTGEKVFLECVQDMDHENMFWYRQDPGLGLRLIYFSYDVKMKEKGDIPEGYSVSREKKERFSLILESASTNQTSMYLCASSSVRQYFGPGTRLTVT.

The chain employs TRBV7-2 and TRBJ2-2; 13 bases fit TRBD2. This CDR3 is built from 17 residues. Germline-derived CDR1 and CDR2 are SGHTA and FQGNSA. V shed 4 bases, J shed 8 bases, and the junction held 10 bases outside the gene matches. CDR3 region: CASSSPGLAGVRGELFF. Written as DNA, the CDR3 is TGTGCCAGCAGCTCGCCCGGACTAGCGGGAGTTAGGGGGGAGCTGTTTTTT.

For the CDR3, the DNA is TGCGCCAGCAGCCAAGGACAGACCACAACTAATGAAAAACTGTTTTTT. Translation gives CASSQGQTTTNEKLFF. The gene calls are TRBV4-3 and TRBJ1-4; TRBD1 might be the D (5 bases). The CDR3 extends over 16 amino acids. Germline V CDR1 and CDR2: LGHNA, YSLEER. V shed 1 base and J shed 0 bases, with 9 bases lying between them.

V usage is TRBV18 and J usage is TRBJ2-1; the match to TRBD1 covers 8 bases. V shed 3 bases, J shed 5 bases, and the junction held 3 bases outside the gene matches. The CDR3 length is 14 residues. Germline CDR1 and CDR2: KGHSH and LQKENI. The CDR3 region is CASSPQGADNEQFF. The CDR3 coding sequence is TGTGCCAGCTCACCGCAGGGGGCGGACAATGAGCAGTTCTTC.

This sequence joins TRBV18 and TRBJ2-1; D is perhaps TRBD2 (6 bases). V was cut by 3 bases and J by 0 bases, with 9 bases left in between. The CDR3 has 15 amino acids. In germline, CDR1 is KGHSH, CDR2 LQKENI. CDR3 loop: CASSPYGSSYNEQFF. The CDR3 coding sequence is TGTGCCAGCTCACCTTACGGGAGCTCCTACAATGAGCAGTTCTTC.

DNA for the CDR3: TGTGCCACCAGCATGGCGGGGGAGGGGAGCAATGAGCAGTTCTTC. It codes for CATSMAGEGSNEQFF. The gene calls are TRBV15 and TRBJ2-1; 7 bases are shared with TRBD2. This CDR3 spans 15 amino acids. J gave up 6 bases and V 4 bases, and 9 bases lay outside the gene matches. CDR1 and CDR2 from the germline V gene are LNHNV and YYDKDF (reference sequence).